This T cell receptor (beta chain) was captured by sequencing in a study of read filtering for tumor transcriptome and immune sequencing. Trimming shortened V by 4 bases and J by 1 base, and 16 bases separated the two germline ends. The CDR3 runs 16 residues. From germline, CDR1 is MNHEY and CDR2 SVGEGT. This clonotype was observed many times. The library was built from 400 ng RNA with molecular barcoded adaptors for alpha/delta and beta/gamma chains. TCRdb processed the reads anew with MiXCR; each CDR3 protein has one entry. This sample has some 6,100 distinct CDR3 sequences, with 20% to 30% found just once.

Sequenced sample: a population of CD138-negative cells sorted from bone marrow. This chain uses TRBV6-2 or TRBV6-3 with TRBJ1-1, with D possibly being TRBD1 (6 bases). The clonotype was recovered from a donor at least 40 years old with multiple myeloma. CDR3: CASSLRGAPGNTEAFF. DNA for the CDR3: TGTGCCAGCAGTTTAAGGGGGGCGCCGGGGAACACTGAAGCTTTCTTT.